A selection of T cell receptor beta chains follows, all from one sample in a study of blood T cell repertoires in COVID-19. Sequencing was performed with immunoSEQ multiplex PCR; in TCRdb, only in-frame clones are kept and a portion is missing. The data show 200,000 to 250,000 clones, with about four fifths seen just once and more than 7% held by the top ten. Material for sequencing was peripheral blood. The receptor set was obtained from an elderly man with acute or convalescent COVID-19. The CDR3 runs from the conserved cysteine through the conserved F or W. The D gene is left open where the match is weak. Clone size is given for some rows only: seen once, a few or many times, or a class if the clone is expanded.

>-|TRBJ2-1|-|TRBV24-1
TGTGCCACCAGTCTTGGGACTTTTAGCTCCTACAATGAGCAGTTCTTC
CATSLGTFSSYNEQFF
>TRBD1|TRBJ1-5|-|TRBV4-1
TGCGCCAGCAGCCAAGCGGACAGGGCTTGGGGTCAGCCCCAGCATTTT
CASSQADRAWGQPQHF
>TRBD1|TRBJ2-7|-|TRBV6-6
TGTGCCAGCAGCCCCGGGACAGGGCTTTTCCACGAGCAGTACTTC
CASSPGTGLFHEQYF
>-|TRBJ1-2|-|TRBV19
TGTGCCAGTAACTACCGCGGGTCCCTGGGTGGCTACACCTTC
CASNYRGSLGGYTF
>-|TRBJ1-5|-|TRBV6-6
TGTGCCAGCAGTTCCCCCAGGGGCGGGCAGCCCCAGCATTTT
CASSSPRGGQPQHF
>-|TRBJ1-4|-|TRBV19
TGTGCCAGTAGTAAGGCGGGAAAAGGAGAAAAACTGTTTTTT
CASSKAGKGEKLFF
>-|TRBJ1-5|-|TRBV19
TGTGCCAGTAGTCAATCCTCTAATAGCAATCAGCCCCAGCATTTT
CASSQSSNSNQPQHF
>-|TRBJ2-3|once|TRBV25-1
TGTGCCAGCAGTGAATATGCCGCTAGCGGCACAGATACGCAGTATTTT
CASSEYAASGTDTQYF
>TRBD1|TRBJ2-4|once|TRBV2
TGTGCCAGCAGGGGACAGGGATTAGCCAAAAACATTCAGTACTTC
CASRGQGLAKNIQYF
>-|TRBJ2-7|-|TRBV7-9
TGTGCCAGCAGTTCATTACAGGGCCAAGTACGATCTAAGCAGTACTTC
CASSSLQGQVRSKQYF
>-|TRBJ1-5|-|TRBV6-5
TGTGCCAGCAGCCCCCGACAGGCAAGTCAGCCCCAGCATTTT
CASSPRQASQPQHF
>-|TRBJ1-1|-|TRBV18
TGTGCCAGCTCCCCGCGAGGAGTGAACACTGAAGCTTTCTTT
CASSPRGVNTEAFF
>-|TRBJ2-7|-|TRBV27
TGTGCCAGCAGTTTACAGGGGCGCAAAAACGAGCAGTACTTC
CASSLQGRKNEQYF
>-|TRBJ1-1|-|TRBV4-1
TGCGCCAGCAGCCAAGTTGTGTCGCCGGGTGCCGAAGCTTTCTTT
CASSQVVSPGAEAFF
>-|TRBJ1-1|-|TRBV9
TGTGCCAGCACCGTCGGGTTGAACACTGAAGCTTTCTTT
CASTVGLNTEAFF
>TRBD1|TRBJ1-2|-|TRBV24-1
TGTGCCACCAGTGATGCTGGACAGGGTTCTAACTATGGCTACACCTTC
CATSDAGQGSNYGYTF
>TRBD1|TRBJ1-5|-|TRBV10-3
TGTGCCATCAGTCGACAGGGTTCGGGCAATCAGCCCCAGCATTTT
CAISRQGSGNQPQHF
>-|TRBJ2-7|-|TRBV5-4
TGTGCCAGCAGCTTGGACACCTCCTACGAGCAGTACTTC
CASSLDTSYEQYF
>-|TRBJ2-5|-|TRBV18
TGTGCCAGCTCACCCGTGCCAGGGCCTACTCAAGAGACCCAGTACTTC
CASSPVPGPTQETQYF
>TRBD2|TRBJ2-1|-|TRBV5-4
TGTGCCAGCAGCTCATCGCTAGCGGGAGGGCGCGAGCAGTTCTTC
CASSSSLAGGREQFF